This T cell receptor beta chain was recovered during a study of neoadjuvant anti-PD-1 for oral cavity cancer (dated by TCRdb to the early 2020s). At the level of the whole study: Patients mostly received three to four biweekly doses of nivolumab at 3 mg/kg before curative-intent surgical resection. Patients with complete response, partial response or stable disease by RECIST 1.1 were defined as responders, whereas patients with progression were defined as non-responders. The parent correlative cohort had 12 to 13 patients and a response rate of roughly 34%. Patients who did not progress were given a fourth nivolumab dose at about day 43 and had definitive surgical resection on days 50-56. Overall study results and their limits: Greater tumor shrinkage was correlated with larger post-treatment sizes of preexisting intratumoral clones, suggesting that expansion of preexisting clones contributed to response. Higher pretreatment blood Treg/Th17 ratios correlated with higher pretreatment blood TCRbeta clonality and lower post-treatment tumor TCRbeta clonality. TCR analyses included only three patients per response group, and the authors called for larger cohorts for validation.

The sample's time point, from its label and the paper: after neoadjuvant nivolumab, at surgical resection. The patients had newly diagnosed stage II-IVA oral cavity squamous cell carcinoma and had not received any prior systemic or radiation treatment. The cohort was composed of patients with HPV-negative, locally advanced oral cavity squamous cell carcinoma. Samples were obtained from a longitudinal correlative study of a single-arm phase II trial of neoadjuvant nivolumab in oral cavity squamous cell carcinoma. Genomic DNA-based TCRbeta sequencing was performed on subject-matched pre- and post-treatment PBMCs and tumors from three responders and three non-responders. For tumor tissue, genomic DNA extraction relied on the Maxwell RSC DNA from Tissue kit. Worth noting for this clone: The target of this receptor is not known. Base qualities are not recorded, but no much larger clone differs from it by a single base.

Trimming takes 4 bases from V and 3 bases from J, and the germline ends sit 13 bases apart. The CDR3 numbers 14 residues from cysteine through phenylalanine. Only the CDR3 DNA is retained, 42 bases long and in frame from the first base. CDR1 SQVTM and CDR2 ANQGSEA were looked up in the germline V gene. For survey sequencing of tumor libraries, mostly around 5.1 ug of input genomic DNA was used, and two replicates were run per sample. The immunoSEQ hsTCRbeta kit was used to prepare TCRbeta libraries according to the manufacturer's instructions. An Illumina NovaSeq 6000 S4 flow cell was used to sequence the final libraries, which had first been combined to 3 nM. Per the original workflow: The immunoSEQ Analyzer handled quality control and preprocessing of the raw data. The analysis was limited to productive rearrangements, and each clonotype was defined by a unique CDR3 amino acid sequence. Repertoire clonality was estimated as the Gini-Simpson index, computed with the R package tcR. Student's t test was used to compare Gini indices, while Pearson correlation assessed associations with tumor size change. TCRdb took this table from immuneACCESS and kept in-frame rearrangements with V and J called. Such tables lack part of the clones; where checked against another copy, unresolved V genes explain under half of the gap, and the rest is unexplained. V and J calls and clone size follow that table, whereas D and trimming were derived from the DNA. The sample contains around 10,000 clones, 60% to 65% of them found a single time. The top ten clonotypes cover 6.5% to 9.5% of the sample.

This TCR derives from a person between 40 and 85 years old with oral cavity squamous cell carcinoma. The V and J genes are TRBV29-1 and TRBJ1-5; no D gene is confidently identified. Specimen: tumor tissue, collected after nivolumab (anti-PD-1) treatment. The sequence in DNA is TGCAGCGTTGTAGGGCAGCCACCCAATCAGCCCCAGCATTTT. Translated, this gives CSVVGQPPNQPQHF.